These 30 T cell receptor beta chains were all obtained from the same sample, sequenced in a study of Ad26.COV2.S vaccination and SARS-CoV-2 variants. The treatment: 15 to 20 received Ad26.COV2.S at low or high dose, single or two shots; about five received placebo; per-sample allocation not given. The study sampled participants on day 63 after the first vaccine or placebo injection. Clones were read by immunoSEQ multiplex PCR, and TCRdb kept only the in-frame ones, dropping some. The data show 400,000 to 450,000 clones, about 90% seen once. The material sequenced was peripheral blood, taken in a trial of Ad26.COV2.S vaccine versus placebo. The receptors here all came from a person between 18 and 65 years old who received the Ad26.COV2.S COVID-19 vaccine or a placebo.

The chain has TRBV7-9 and TRBJ2-2, with 9 bases fitting TRBD1. V shed 5 bases and J 4 bases; nucleotides not matched to a gene: 8. Germline V lookup: CDR1 SEHNR, CDR2 FQNEAQ (reference sequence). CDR3 length equals 16 residues. The CDR3 sequence: CASSRPGQGGTGELFF. Written as DNA, the CDR3 is TGTGCCAGCAGCCGCCCGGGACAGGGTGGCACCGGGGAGCTGTTTTTT. The entire variable domain, with the rest obtained from reference TRBV7-9 and TRBJ2-2, is as follows: DTGVSQNPRHKITKRGQNVTFRCDPISEHNRLYWYRQTLGQGPEFLTYFQNEAQLEKSRLLSDRFSAERPKGSFSTLEIQRTEQGDSAMYLCASSRPGQGGTGELFFGEGSRLTVL.

The genes are TRBV6-2 or TRBV6-3 and TRBJ1-5; D is possibly TRBD1 (5 bases). The CDR3 has 16 residues. Trimming removed 0 bases from V and 2 bases from J, with 11 bases in between. Germline CDR1 MNHEY, CDR2 SVGEGT. CDR3 in amino acids: CASSYSGGGRNQPQHF. CDR3 in DNA: TGTGCCAGCAGTTACTCCGGTGGGGGACGCAATCAGCCCCAGCATTTT.

J is TRBJ2-1 and V is TRBV7-3; TRBD2 matches at 10 bases. J was trimmed by 0 bases and V by 4 bases; bases with no gene match: 3. The CDR3 runs 16 residues. Germline values: CDR1 SGHTA, CDR2 FQGTGA. The CDR3 nucleotides are TGTGCCAGCAGCTACTCTAGCGGGGGCTCCTACAATGAGCAGTTCTTC. Amino acid sequence: CASSYSSGGSYNEQFF.

The chain recombines TRBV12-3 or TRBV12-4 with TRBJ2-7; D might be TRBD2 (5 bases). V was trimmed by 9 bases and J by 7 bases, leaving 19 bases between them. The CDR3 spans 13 residues. DNA of the CDR3: TGTGCCAGTGGACTTTCGTCCTTTGGGGAGCAGTACTTC. Translating it yields CASGLSSFGEQYF.

This chain connects TRBV27 to TRBJ1-6, with D perhaps matching TRBD1 (5 bases). Germline loops: CDR1 MNHEY, CDR2 SMNVEV (reference sequence). The CDR3 has 16 residues. V was cut by 7 bases and J by 3 bases, with 16 bases left in between. Here the CDR3 DNA reads TGTGCCAGCATTTCTATTGACAGCTTCTATAATTCACCCCTCCACTTT. Encoded protein: CASISIDSFYNSPLHF.

The chain employs TRBV28 and TRBJ2-7; possibly TRBD1 or TRBD2 for D (5 bases each). Germline assignment: CDR1 MDHEN and CDR2 SYDVKM. This CDR3 region has 15 residues. V gave up 5 bases and J gave up 5 bases, with 19 bases separating them. The CDR3 sequence: CASSPGLRGVNEQYF. CDR3 bases: TGTGCCAGCAGTCCTGGCTTGAGGGGCGTAAACGAGCAGTACTTC.

The chain links TRBV28 to TRBJ1-6; 10 bases agree with TRBD1. V lost 5 bases, J lost 7 bases, and 8 bases stayed unmatched. From germline, CDR1 is MDHEN and CDR2 SYDVKM. CDR3 length equals 16 residues. CDR3 in amino acids: CASSASGTGANSPLHF. CDR3 in DNA: TGTGCCAGCAGTGCTTCCGGGACAGGGGCAAATTCACCCCTCCACTTT. Full variable domain (remainder filled in from reference TRBV28 and TRBJ1-6): DVKVTQSSRYLVKRTGEKVFLECVQDMDHENMFWYRQDPGLGLRLIYFSYDVKMKEKGDIPEGYSVSREKKERFSLILESASTNQTSMYLCASSASGTGANSPLHFGNGTRLTVT.

CDR3 in DNA: TGTGCCAGCAGCTCAGGACTAGCGGGGGAAAACATTCAGTACTTC. Translation: CASSSGLAGENIQYF. The chain combines TRBV7-8 with TRBJ2-4; 13 bases line up with TRBD2. CDR1 and CDR2 from the germline V gene are SGHVS and FQNEAQ. The CDR3 runs to 15 residues. Unmatched junction bases numbered 2, after V lost 4 bases and J lost 5 bases.

The chain combines TRBV19 with TRBJ2-7; TRBD1 is a possible D gene (6 bases). The germline CDR1 and CDR2 sequences are LNHDA and SQIVND (reference sequence). The CDR3 is made up of 16 amino acids. With 5 bases removed from V and 1 base from J, the gap between germline ends came to 18 bases. CDR3 protein: CASSALTGKGSYEQYF. In DNA, the CDR3 is TGTGCCAGTAGTGCCTTGACAGGCAAGGGTTCCTACGAGCAGTACTTC.

The CDR3 DNA sequence: TGTGCCAGCAGCCATAACCGGGGAGGAGAGACCCAGTACTTC. Translating it yields CASSHNRGGETQYF. The chain employs TRBV14 and TRBJ2-5, with a tentative D call TRBD2 (6 bases). V gave up 3 bases and J gave up 4 bases, with 12 bases separating them. There are 14 residues in the CDR3. Germline-derived CDR1 and CDR2 are SGHDN and FVKESK.

V is TRBV28 and J is TRBJ1-2; D is ambiguous. This CDR3 has 13 amino acids. The germline V gene has CDR1 MDHEN and CDR2 SYDVKM. V lost 9 bases to trimming and J lost 6 bases, with 17 bases between them. DNA for the CDR3: TGTGCCAGTAGTCGGATCAGACCAGATGGCTACACCTTC. It encodes CASSRIRPDGYTF.

J is TRBJ1-1 and V is TRBV19, with 7 bases identical to TRBD1. V lost 5 bases, J lost 5 bases, and 11 bases stayed unmatched. The germline gives CDR1 LNHDA, CDR2 SQIVND (reference sequence). The CDR3 contains 15 residues. CDR3 amino acids: CASSVTGAGGTEAFF. The CDR3 nucleotides read TGTGCCAGTAGTGTCACAGGGGCGGGGGGGACTGAAGCTTTCTTT.

The chain combines TRBV6-2 or TRBV6-3 with TRBJ2-7, with D possibly matching TRBD2 (5 bases). Germline CDR1 is MNHEY and CDR2 is SVGEGT. This CDR3 is built from 15 residues. Trimming removed 2 bases at V and 1 base at J, with 12 bases between. CDR3 DNA: TGTGCCAGCAGTTACCCCGGGGTTTCTTCCTACGAGCAGTACTTC. Translation: CASSYPGVSSYEQYF.

The chain carries TRBV28 and TRBJ1-2, with 10 positions matching TRBD1. CDR1 MDHEN and CDR2 SYDVKM come from the germline V gene. The trim removed 5 bases at V and 2 bases at J, leaving 8 bases unmatched. The CDR3 runs to 16 residues. This chain's CDR3 is CASSPGGQGKNYGYTF. Here the CDR3 DNA reads TGTGCCAGCAGTCCTGGGGGACAGGGGAAGAACTATGGCTACACCTTC.

The chain employs TRBV30 and TRBJ2-3; D gene unclear. V gave up 2 bases and J gave up 2 bases, with 2 bases separating them. CDR1 is GTSNPN, CDR2 SVGIG, per germline (reference sequence). The CDR3 consists of 11 residues. CDR3 in amino acids: CAWSPTDTQYF. The CDR3 region has the DNA TGTGCCTGGAGTCCCACAGATACGCAGTATTTT.

The V and J genes are TRBV19 and TRBJ2-7, with 13 bases matching TRBD2. The CDR3 is 15 amino acids. CDR1 is LNHDA, CDR2 SQIVND, per germline (reference sequence). With 3 bases clipped from V and 4 bases from J, the junction kept 3 bases outside the gene matches. Here the CDR3 DNA reads TGTGCCAGTAGTATTCGACTAGCGGGAGGATACGAGCAGTACTTC. Protein product: CASSIRLAGGYEQYF.

The chain uses TRBV5-5 and TRBJ2-3; the match to TRBD2 covers 14 bases. The ends lost 4 bases at V and 8 bases at J; junction bases unmatched: 9. This CDR3 is built from 16 residues. Looked up from germline, CDR1 is SGHKS and CDR2 is YYEKEE (reference sequence). Here the CDR3 reads CASSRLTSGRDSTQYF. Written as DNA, the CDR3 is TGTGCCAGCAGCCGACTGACTAGCGGGAGGGATAGTACGCAGTATTTT.

The rearrangement links TRBV15 to TRBJ2-3; TRBD1 might be the D (6 bases). This CDR3 has 14 residues. V was clipped by 5 bases and J by 0 bases, with 9 bases between them. Per germline, CDR1 LNHNV and CDR2 YYDKDF (reference sequence). For the CDR3, the DNA is TGTGCCACCAGCTTGGACAGAAGCACAGATACGCAGTATTTT. Protein product: CATSLDRSTDTQYF.

The table lists this clone with a count of one. This rearrangement joins TRBV5-6 to TRBJ1-1, with 7 bases matching TRBD1. The ends lost 0 bases at V and 10 bases at J; junction bases unmatched: 6. The V gene's germline CDR1 is SGHDT and CDR2 YYEEEE. The CDR3 sequence is 13 residues long. This CDR3 reads CASSLGKGATAFF. The CDR3 DNA sequence: TGTGCCAGCAGCTTGGGTAAGGGGGCAACAGCTTTCTTT.

V gene TRBV3-1 (or the pseudogene TRBV3-2) combines with J gene TRBJ1-1; the match to TRBD1 covers 7 bases. CDR1 is LGHDT, CDR2 YNNKEL, per germline (reference sequence). The CDR3 consists of 15 residues. The V gene end was trimmed by 1 base and the J gene end by 5 bases; junction bases not matched to a gene: 7. CDR3 bases: TGTGCCAGCAGCCAAGGCAAGGGGGCGCGGACTGAAGCTTTCTTT. Translation: CASSQGKGARTEAFF.

About this clone: One end of the junction is discordant with germline, which a read error may explain. Additional DNA sequences in this sample encode the identical CDR3. This chain uses TRBV29-1 with TRBJ1-2, with unresolved D. Germline assignment: CDR1 SQVTM and CDR2 ANQGSEA. The CDR3 runs to 15 residues. CDR3 amino acids: CSVEILVGGNYGYTF. CDR3 nucleotide sequence: TGCAGCGTTGAAATCCTAGTCGGCGGTAACTATGGCTACACTTTC.

This clone was detected once. The chain links TRBV28 to TRBJ2-7; 7 bases are a match to TRBD1. The CDR3 consists of 16 residues. Germline loops: CDR1 MDHEN, CDR2 SYDVKM. With 5 bases clipped from V and 2 bases from J, the junction kept 12 bases outside the gene matches. The CDR3 DNA is TGTGCCAGCAGTAACCGGGACAGAAGCCCCACCTACGAGCAGTACTTC. Translating it yields CASSNRDRSPTYEQYF.

The J gene is TRBJ2-1, the V gene TRBV6-4, with TRBD1 identical over 7 bases. Germline assignment: CDR1 MRHNA and CDR2 SNTAGT. The CDR3 has 16 amino acids. Trimming at V came to 5 bases and at J to 0 bases, leaving 7 bases not matched to a gene. This CDR3 reads CASSPTGISSYNEQFF. The CDR3 region has the DNA TGTGCCAGCAGTCCGACAGGGATAAGCTCCTACAATGAGCAGTTCTTC.

The sample holds one count of this clone. The gene calls are TRBV7-3 and TRBJ2-2, with 7 bases aligning to TRBD1. Trimming cost V 3 bases and J 5 bases; bases outside gene matches: 9. The CDR3 is 16 amino acids. Germline V gives CDR1 SGHTA, CDR2 FQGTGA. For the CDR3, the DNA is TGTGCCAGCAGCTTGAGCCCGCGACAGGGAACCGGGGAGCTGTTTTTT. This gives the protein CASSLSPRQGTGELFF.

This chain connects TRBV2 to TRBJ1-1, with D tentatively TRBD1 (5 bases). In germline, CDR1 is SNHLY, CDR2 FYNNEI. This CDR3 is built from 15 residues. The V and J ends lost 1 base and 5 bases respectively, with 14 bases between them. The CDR3 reads CASSEEQGLGTEAFF. CDR3 nucleotides: TGTGCCAGCAGTGAAGAGCAGGGCTTGGGAACTGAAGCTTTCTTT.

The chain employs TRBV2 and TRBJ2-5; D is uncertain. The germline CDR1 and CDR2 sequences are SNHLY and FYNNEI. Trimming removed 10 bases from V and 1 base from J, with 13 bases in between. The CDR3 extends over 13 amino acids. The CDR3 DNA reads as TGTGCCACTAACATAGGGTCCCAAGAGACCCAGTACTTC. It is translated as CATNIGSQETQYF.

This chain links TRBV18 with TRBJ2-2; tentatively, D is TRBD1 or TRBD2 (5 bases each). The length of the CDR3 is 15 residues. The V end lost 3 bases, the J end lost 5 bases, and 13 bases lay between the germline ends. Germline V gene data show CDR1 as KGHSH and CDR2 as LQKENI. Written as DNA, the CDR3 is TGTGCCAGCTCACCGCCAGCGGCAGGGACCGGGGAGCTGTTTTTT. Translated, it gives CASSPPAAGTGELFF.

A remark on this clone: At one boundary the junction diverges from the germline segment, which might be a read error. The V call is TRBV5-6, the J call TRBJ2-7; tentative D call: TRBD2 (7 bases). The CDR3 consists of 16 residues. Germline CDR1 reads SGHDT; CDR2 reads YYEEEE. The DNA for the CDR3 is TGTGCCCGCAGCCTCTGGGGGGAGGGGGGGGCCTACGAGCAGTACTTC. Translation: CARSLWGEGGAYEQYF.

J is TRBJ2-1 and V is TRBV5-4; D might be TRBD1 (6 bases). Per the germline V gene, CDR1 is SGHNT and CDR2 is YYREEE (reference sequence). The CDR3 loop spans 15 amino acids. Trimming cost V 3 bases and J 4 bases, with 14 bases left between them. CDR3 in DNA: TGTGCCAGCAGCTCGGGACAAATACTATACAATGAGCAGTTCTTC. Its translation: CASSSGQILYNEQFF.

J is TRBJ2-2 and V is TRBV19; 10 bases match TRBD2. The V gene's germline CDR1 is LNHDA and CDR2 SQIVND (reference sequence). V was pared by 6 bases and J by 4 bases, with 5 bases of the junction left unmatched. The CDR3 is 15 amino acids. In DNA form, the CDR3 reads TGTGCCAGTAGGGGGCTAGCGGGAGTCACCGGGGAGCTGTTTTTT. Residues: CASRGLAGVTGELFF.